The next 26 T cell receptor beta chains were all read from a single sample in a study of blood T cell repertoires in COVID-19. TCRdb's copy holds only in-frame clones and misses some; the assay was immunoSEQ multiplex PCR. The table lists 650,000 to 800,000 clones, 70% to 90% of them singletons, with approximately 0.25% in the top ten. Sequencing was done on a sample of peripheral blood. These TCRs come from a woman younger than 35 with acute or convalescent COVID-19.

J is TRBJ1-5 and V is TRBV19; D gene ambiguous. The CDR3 has 13 residues. Germline V gives CDR1 LNHDA, CDR2 SQIVND (reference sequence). V lost 3 bases and J lost 6, with 9 bases in between. CDR3 sequence: CASSIRGSQPQHF. Here the CDR3 DNA reads TGTGCCAGTAGTATTCGGGGAAGTCAGCCCCAGCATTTT.

The V and J genes are TRBV12-3 or TRBV12-4 and TRBJ1-5; D perhaps matches TRBD1 (5 bases). The CDR3 consists of 12 residues. V was cut by 10 bases and J by 6 bases, with 13 bases left in between. The CDR3 reads CATTRDSQPQHF. The CDR3 nucleotides read TGTGCCACCACCAGGGATAGTCAGCCCCAGCATTTT.

In nucleotides, the CDR3 is TGTGCCAGCAGCCGGACAGGGCTTGCTGAAGCTTTCTTT. Protein: CASSRTGLAEAFF. This sequence joins TRBV7-2 and TRBJ1-1, with 8 nucleotides matching TRBD1. Losses at the gene ends were 5 bases for V and 6 bases for J; bases not matched to a gene: 5. The germline gives CDR1 SGHTA, CDR2 FQGNSA. The CDR3 is made up of 13 amino acids. Full variable domain (remainder filled in from reference TRBV7-2 and TRBJ1-1): GAGVSQSPSNKVTEKGKDVELRCDPISGHTALYWYRQSLGQGLEFLIYFQGNSAPDKSGLPSDRFSAERTGGSVSTLTIQRTQQEDSAVYLCASSRTGLAEAFFGQGTRLTVV.

The rearrangement uses TRBV28 and TRBJ2-3; 7 bases are a match to TRBD2. The germline V gene encodes CDR1 MDHEN and CDR2 SYDVKM. Germline trimming cut 5 bases from V and 4 bases from J; bases unmatched to any gene: 12. CDR3 length: 16 amino acids. DNA of the CDR3: TGTGCCAGCAGTACCCCGACTAGCCCCATGCCAGATACGCAGTATTTT. Protein sequence: CASSTPTSPMPDTQYF.

CDR3 coding DNA: TGTGCCAGCAGCGTAGCGGCAGGGAACACTGAAGCTTTCTTT. This gives the protein CASSVAAGNTEAFF. The V call is TRBV9, the J call TRBJ1-1; D not resolved. V was cut by 0 bases and J by 1 base, with 7 bases left in between. The CDR3 is made up of 14 amino acids. Germline V gene sequence: CDR1 SGDLS, CDR2 YYNGEE.

This sequence joins TRBV7-9 and TRBJ2-2, with D maybe TRBD1 (6 bases). Germline V gene data show CDR1 as SEHNR and CDR2 as FQNEAQ (reference sequence). CDR3 length: 16 amino acids. V gave up 4 bases and J gave up 4 bases, with 16 bases separating them. The CDR3 loop is CASSWPEQGSTGELFF. DNA of the CDR3: TGTGCCAGCAGCTGGCCGGAACAGGGTTCCACCGGGGAGCTGTTTTTT.

The chain recombines TRBV5-3 with TRBJ1-3; D call uncertain. TRBV5-3 is flagged as an ORF with uncertain function. Trimming removed 2 bases from V and 2 bases from J, with 11 bases in between. CDR3 length: 15 amino acids. The CDR3 spells CARSFYTSAGNTIYF. DNA for the CDR3: TGTGCCAGAAGCTTTTACACCAGCGCTGGAAACACCATATATTTT.

This chain uses TRBV10-1 with TRBJ1-6; perhaps TRBD1 as D (5 bases). The CDR3 length is 15 residues. Germline CDR1 is WNHNN and CDR2 is SYGVQD (reference sequence). Trimming left V 5 bases short and J 3 bases short, with 11 bases between. This chain's CDR3 is CASSRGLNYNSPLHF. CDR3 nucleotides: TGCGCCAGCAGTAGGGGTCTCAACTATAATTCACCCCTCCACTTT.

The rearrangement joins TRBV9 to TRBJ2-3; D gene unclear. This CDR3 has 13 amino acids. CDR1 is SGDLS and CDR2 is YYNGEE in the germline V gene. Trimming took off 4 bases at V and 4 bases at J, with 10 bases between the two ends. In nucleotides, the CDR3 is TGTGCCAGCAGCCCTAAAGTGGCAGATACGCAGTATTTT. Protein: CASSPKVADTQYF.

The gene calls are TRBV30 and TRBJ1-4; D unclear. Trimming left V 0 bases short and J 0 bases short, with 14 bases between. CDR3 length: 17 residues. Germline CDR1 GTSNPN, CDR2 SVGIG (reference sequence). The CDR3 nucleotides are TGTGCCTGGAGTGTACCCAGAAGTACGACAACTAATGAAAAACTGTTTTTT. Protein sequence: CAWSVPRSTTTNEKLFF.

The chain has TRBV19 and TRBJ1-3, with a possible D match to TRBD1 (5 bases). The CDR3 runs to 14 residues. The germline V gene has CDR1 LNHDA and CDR2 SQIVND (reference sequence). V lost 3 bases to trimming and J lost 7 bases, with 13 bases between them. CDR3 sequence (DNA): TGTGCCAGTAGTATTGGGGGGTTCGGCAACACCATATATTTT. Translating gives CASSIGGFGNTIYF.

This clone is a singleton in its sample. The rearrangement joins TRBV5-6 to TRBJ1-3; D not resolved. This CDR3 spans 14 amino acids. The germline V and J ends were trimmed by 3 bases and 2 bases, with 9 bases remaining between them. Germline assignment: CDR1 SGHDT and CDR2 YYEEEE. CDR3 protein: CASSWGAPGNTIYF. DNA for the CDR3: TGTGCCAGCAGCTGGGGAGCACCTGGAAACACCATATATTTT.

V and J are TRBV7-2 and TRBJ2-1; 7 nucleotides match TRBD1. Germline trimming cut 1 base from V and 2 bases from J; bases unmatched to any gene: 2. CDR1 is SGHTA and CDR2 is FQGNSA in the germline V gene. The CDR3 covers 15 residues. For the CDR3, the DNA is TGTGCCAGCAGCTTAGACAGGGGCACCTACAATGAGCAGTTCTTC. Translating it yields CASSLDRGTYNEQFF.

Of note for this clone: One end of the junction does not line up with germline, which may come from a read error. This sequence joins TRBV4-1 and TRBJ2-1, with TRBD2 identical over 8 bases. In germline, CDR1 is MGHRA, CDR2 YSYEKL. The CDR3 is 17 residues long. CDR3 amino acids: CASSQGRGASSDNEQFF. The CDR3 DNA is TGCGCCAGCAGCCAAGGGCGGGGGGCCTCCTCCGACAATGAGCAGTTCTTC.

The chain links TRBV19 to TRBJ1-2, with D unclear. The CDR3 sequence is 16 residues long. The ends were cut back, 1 base at V and 5 bases at J, with 17 bases in the middle. Germline lookup yields CDR1 LNHDA and CDR2 SQIVND (reference sequence). CDR3 amino acids: CASSIGVRHPSYGYTF. DNA for the CDR3: TGTGCCAGTAGTATAGGAGTCAGGCACCCATCATATGGCTACACCTTC.

The chain combines TRBV4-1 with TRBJ1-1, with 11 positions matching TRBD1. Germline loops: CDR1 MGHRA, CDR2 YSYEKL. Unmatched junction bases numbered 3, after V lost 4 bases and J lost 5 bases. The CDR3 runs to 14 residues. CDR3 DNA sequence: TGCGCCAGCAGCCCAGGACAGGGGGCTACTGAAGCTTTCTTT. Protein sequence: CASSPGQGATEAFF.

This rearrangement joins TRBV30 to TRBJ1-2; D remains unclear. Per germline, CDR1 GTSNPN and CDR2 SVGIG (reference sequence). The germline V and J ends were trimmed by 4 bases and 8 bases, with 11 bases remaining between them. CDR3 length equals 11 residues. CDR3 protein: CAWTTLQGYTF. Written as DNA, the CDR3 is TGTGCCTGGACCACCTTGCAGGGCTACACCTTC.

The chain has TRBV3-1 (or the pseudogene TRBV3-2) and TRBJ2-5, with D uncertain. V was shortened by 3 bases and J by 5 bases, with 13 bases between the two germline ends. This CDR3 has 14 amino acids. Per the germline V gene, CDR1 is LGHDT and CDR2 is YNNKEL (reference sequence). The DNA for the CDR3 is TGTGCCAGCAGCCAGGTCTATGCCCGGGAGACCCAGTACTTC. Translating it yields CASSQVYARETQYF.

This clone has a single count. This specimen includes other DNA sequences encoding the same CDR3. The J gene is TRBJ1-2, the V gene TRBV19; 7 positions match TRBD1. Unmatched junction bases numbered 3, after V lost 3 bases and J lost 5 bases. Germline values: CDR1 LNHDA, CDR2 SQIVND (reference sequence). The CDR3 consists of 13 residues. CDR3 in amino acids: CASSIDRDYGYTF. CDR3 coding DNA: TGTGCCAGTAGTATCGACAGGGATTATGGCTACACCTTC.

V and J are TRBV15 and TRBJ1-5, with 7 bases lining up with TRBD1. In germline, CDR1 is LNHNV, CDR2 YYDKDF (reference sequence). Losses at the gene ends were 7 bases for V and 7 bases for J; bases not matched to a gene: 13. The CDR3 is made up of 15 amino acids. CDR3 DNA: TGTGCCACCACCCCGCCAAGACAGGGACGGCAGCCCCAGCATTTT. Its translation: CATTPPRQGRQPQHF.

V usage is TRBV24-1 and J usage is TRBJ1-2, with D tentatively TRBD1 (6 bases). The V end lost 1 base, the J end lost 8 bases, and 10 bases lay between the germline ends. Germline CDR1 and CDR2: KGHDR and SFDVKD. The length of the CDR3 is 13 residues. CDR3 sequence (DNA): TGTGCCACCAGTGATTTAGGGGGGGACGGCTACACCTTC. It yields the protein CATSDLGGDGYTF.

The chain is built from TRBV5-1 and TRBJ1-4; 9 nucleotides line up with TRBD1. The CDR3 runs to 15 residues. The germline gives CDR1 SGHRS, CDR2 YFSETQ. Trimming took 0 bases from V and 8 from J; bases not matched to a gene: 5. This CDR3 is CASSLGGTGKEKLFF. CDR3 in DNA: TGCGCCAGCAGCTTGGGTGGGACAGGGAAAGAAAAACTGTTTTTT.

The J gene is TRBJ2-3, the V gene TRBV5-8, with TRBD2 matching 9 bases. CDR1 and CDR2 from the germline V gene are SGHTS and YDEGEE. The V segment lost 0 bases and the J segment 1 base; nucleotides outside the gene matches: 3. The CDR3 contains 16 residues. The CDR3 loop is CASSLALAGRTDTQYF. For the CDR3, the DNA is TGTGCCAGCAGCTTGGCTCTAGCGGGACGCACAGATACGCAGTATTTT.

This rearrangement joins TRBV4-1 to TRBJ1-1; no reliable D call. V was shortened by 0 bases and J by 0 bases, with 20 bases between the two germline ends. The CDR3 has 19 residues. From germline, CDR1 is MGHRA and CDR2 YSYEKL. CDR3 in DNA: TGCGCCAGCAGCCAAGATACGGGGAGCTCTTCTAACCTGAACACTGAAGCTTTCTTT. Protein sequence: CASSQDTGSSSNLNTEAFF.

The V and J genes are TRBV29-1 and TRBJ1-1; 8 bases fit TRBD1. The V segment lost 6 bases and the J segment 0 bases; nucleotides outside the gene matches: 3. The CDR3 runs 13 residues. Looked up from germline, CDR1 is SQVTM and CDR2 is ANQGSEA. The CDR3 nucleotides are TGCAGCGTCGTGGGACAGGTGAACACTGAAGCTTTCTTT. Amino acid sequence: CSVVGQVNTEAFF.

The V call is TRBV5-1, the J call TRBJ1-2; maybe TRBD1 (6 bases). The length of the CDR3 is 15 residues. V lost 4 bases and J 4 bases, leaving 17 bases between the germline ends. Germline loops: CDR1 SGHRS, CDR2 YFSETQ. The CDR3, as DNA: TGCGCCAGCAGCCCGCTCGGACAGCTCAGCTATGGCTACACCTTC. Amino acid sequence: CASSPLGQLSYGYTF.